Detailed here is one T cell receptor (beta chain). Its antigen is not identified. In germline, CDR1 is SGHVS, CDR2 FNYEAQ. J was trimmed by 5 bases and V by 4 bases; bases with no gene match: 11. The CDR3 length is 15 residues. This sample stems from a study of a mutant IDH1 vaccine in newly diagnosed glioma. Study overall: Vaccination of patients was performed eight times, in weeks 1, 3, 5, 7, 11, 15, 19 and 23. Vaccines began 4-6 weeks after radiotherapy alone, or with temozolomide cycles. Mean patient age was around 40 years; approximately 60% were male and around 40% female.

Produced via immunoSEQ multiplex PCR; TCRdb's table is partial and in-frame only. The sample lists around 56,000 clones; roughly 81% were seen once. Time point defined: week 23, last vaccination. The content of each vaccine dose was 300 ug of mutant IDH1 20-mer peptide, and topical imiquimod accompanied it. This TCR was recovered from a woman in her forties with glioma. Some clones in this sample may be carry-over from other donors' samples. This chain joins TRBV7-6 and TRBJ2-7; 7 positions agree with TRBD1. The sample consisted of PBMCs, taken from a glioma patient whose treatment included an IDH1 peptide vaccine. The CDR3 loop is CASSSTGDRGDEQYF. The CDR3, as DNA: TGTGCCAGCAGCTCCACAGGGGACCGTGGAGACGAGCAGTACTTC.